The 24 T cell receptor beta chains given below trace back to one sample, sequenced in a study of blood T cell repertoires in COVID-19 (TCRdb year 2020). The library was prepared using the immunoSEQ multiplex PCR assay. The table comes from immuneACCESS by way of TCRdb, which keeps in-frame sequences with V and J called. Part of the clones is missing from these tables; in studies checked, under half for an unresolved V gene and the rest for unknown reasons. The sample profile shows more than 200,000 clones; over 75% of them were found once. The leading ten clones occupy under 4.5% of the sample. Sequencing was carried out using PBMCs or T cells enriched from blood (not recorded which). The receptors here all came from a woman aged 30 to 39 who had been exposed to COVID-19.

This chain connects TRBV4-2 to TRBJ2-1, with D hard to call. This CDR3 has 14 amino acids. Trimming took 1 base from V and 2 from J, leaving 6 bases between them. CDR1 is LGHNA, CDR2 YNFKEQ, per germline. The CDR3 bases are TGTGCCAGCAGCCAAGGGCAAACCTACAATGAGCAGTTCTTC. Translation: CASSQGQTYNEQFF.

This rearrangement joins TRBV28 to TRBJ1-2, with D maybe TRBD1 (6 bases). The CDR3 totals 14 residues. The V gene's germline CDR1 is MDHEN and CDR2 SYDVKM. V dropped 8 bases and J dropped 4 bases, with 17 bases sitting between them. The CDR3 here is CASDSGGEIYGYTF. In DNA form, the CDR3 reads TGTGCCAGCGACTCGGGGGGCGAGATCTATGGCTACACCTTC.

The chain uses TRBV19 and TRBJ2-3, with a tentative D call TRBD2 (5 bases). Germline V gene data show CDR1 as LNHDA and CDR2 as SQIVND (reference sequence). The germline V and J ends were trimmed by 0 bases and 10 bases, with 8 bases remaining between them. The CDR3 is 12 residues long. CDR3 bases: TGTGCCAGTAGTATAGAGGGAGTGGCGCAGTATTTT. Encoded protein: CASSIEGVAQYF. Together with reference TRBV19 and TRBJ2-3, the CDR3 gives the full variable domain: DGGITQSPKYLFRKEGQNVTLSCEQNLNHDAMYWYRQDPGQGLRLIYYSQIVNDFQKGDIAEGYSVSREKKESFPLTVTSAQKNPTAFYLCASSIEGVAQYFGPGTRLTVL.

The gene calls are TRBV19 and TRBJ2-4, with D perhaps matching TRBD1 (7 bases). This CDR3 contains 13 residues. The V end lost 8 bases, the J end lost 6 bases, and 14 bases lay between the germline ends. Germline V gene sequence: CDR1 LNHDA, CDR2 SQIVND (reference sequence). CDR3 sequence (DNA): TGTGCCAGTCGCGGGGACAGTAGAAACATTCAGTACTTC. This encodes CASRGDSRNIQYF.

This rearrangement joins TRBV25-1 to TRBJ1-6; D is unclear. This CDR3 spans 13 amino acids. Trimming took 6 bases from V and 7 from J, leaving 10 bases between them. Per germline, CDR1 MGHDK and CDR2 SYGVNS. CDR3 nucleotides: TGTGCCAGCAGAAGTCTGCTAAATTCACCCCTCCACTTT. It yields the protein CASRSLLNSPLHF.

The V call is TRBV7-2, the J call TRBJ1-2; 11 bases line up with TRBD1. Germline V lookup: CDR1 SGHTA, CDR2 FQGNSA. This CDR3 comprises 15 residues. Trimming cost V 2 bases and J 8 bases; bases outside gene matches: 7. CDR3 amino acids: CASSLFGQGAGGYTF. In DNA, the CDR3 is TGTGCCAGCAGCTTATTCGGACAGGGGGCGGGCGGCTACACCTTC.

The chain employs TRBV5-1 and TRBJ1-1; TRBD1 might be the D (6 bases). CDR1 SGHRS and CDR2 YFSETQ come from the germline V gene. V was shortened by 0 bases and J by 3 bases, with 12 bases between the two germline ends. This CDR3 region has 15 residues. CDR3 sequence reads: CASSLVGGLYTEAFF. CDR3 DNA sequence: TGCGCCAGCAGCTTGGTAGGGGGTCTTTACACTGAAGCTTTCTTT.

The chain combines TRBV10-1 with TRBJ2-7, with D possibly matching TRBD2 (6 bases). V was trimmed by 5 bases and J by 2 bases, leaving 10 bases between them. Germline CDR1 reads WNHNN; CDR2 reads SYGVQD (reference sequence). There are 13 residues in the CDR3. The CDR3 DNA sequence: TGCGCCAGCAGTCGTAGCGGCACCTACGAGCAGTACTTC. Translated: CASSRSGTYEQYF.

The V call is TRBV30, the J call TRBJ2-2; 9 bases map to TRBD1. Germline loops: CDR1 GTSNPN, CDR2 SVGIG (reference sequence). The CDR3 extends over 14 amino acids. Germline trimming cut 3 bases from V and 7 bases from J; bases unmatched to any gene: 6. The CDR3 sequence: CAWSGQGLIGELFF. CDR3 nucleotide sequence: TGTGCCTGGAGCGGACAGGGGCTCATCGGGGAGCTGTTTTTT.

This clone was seen a single time. The chain uses TRBV7-9 and TRBJ2-7, with 8 bases fitting TRBD2. Trimming at V came to 4 bases and at J to 6 bases, leaving 5 bases not matched to a gene. The CDR3 is 13 amino acids. The germline V gene encodes CDR1 SEHNR and CDR2 FQNEAQ (reference sequence). The CDR3, as DNA: TGTGCCAGCAGCTCCTCCGGGACTAGCGAGCAGTACTTC. It yields the protein CASSSSGTSEQYF.

The J gene is TRBJ1-1, the V gene TRBV3-1 (or the pseudogene TRBV3-2); D remains ambiguous. This CDR3 comprises 13 residues. CDR1 is LGHDT, CDR2 YNNKEL, per germline (reference sequence). V lost 7 bases and J lost 3, with 12 bases in between. The CDR3 region is CASTTRGDTEAFF. The CDR3 DNA sequence: TGTGCCAGCACCACTCGCGGGGACACTGAAGCTTTCTTT.

V and J are TRBV29-1 and TRBJ1-1; TRBD1 is a possible D gene (6 bases). The V and J ends lost 7 bases and 4 bases respectively, with 19 bases between them. This CDR3 region has 14 residues. CDR1 SQVTM and CDR2 ANQGSEA come from the germline V gene. The CDR3 sequence is CSAINPRGGTEAFF. CDR3 nucleotides: TGCAGCGCTATAAACCCCAGGGGCGGCACTGAAGCTTTCTTT. Together with reference TRBV29-1 and TRBJ1-1, the CDR3 gives the full variable domain: SAVISQKPSRDICQRGTSLTIQCQVDSQVTMMFWYRQQPGQSLTLIATANQGSEATYESGFVIDKFPISRPNLTFSTLTVSNMSPEDSSIYLCSAINPRGGTEAFFGQGTRLTVV.

CDR3 nucleotides: TGCAGCGTGGCCTTACAGGGGTACGAGCAGTACTTC. Translated: CSVALQGYEQYF. The chain combines TRBV29-1 with TRBJ2-7; 7 positions agree with TRBD1. Germline loops: CDR1 SQVTM, CDR2 ANQGSEA. CDR3 length equals 12 residues. The ends lost 6 bases at V and 4 bases at J; junction bases unmatched: 6.

V is TRBV10-3 and J is TRBJ2-5, with 8 bases lining up with TRBD2. V was pared by 3 bases and J by 2 bases, with 8 bases of the junction left unmatched. Germline V CDR1 and CDR2: ENHRY, SYGVKD. The CDR3 has 16 amino acids. This chain's CDR3 is CAISEIWSGGQETQYF. The DNA for the CDR3 is TGTGCCATCAGTGAAATTTGGTCGGGAGGGCAAGAGACCCAGTACTTC.

The rearrangement joins TRBV30 to TRBJ1-6, with 7 bases identical to TRBD1. This CDR3 contains 12 residues. Germline CDR1 reads GTSNPN; CDR2 reads SVGIG (reference sequence). After removal of 5 bases from V and 10 bases from J, the junction contained 5 bases not matched to a gene. Here the CDR3 reads CAWDRVGSPLHF. The DNA of the CDR3 is TGTGCCTGGGACAGGGTCGGCTCACCCCTCCACTTT.

The V gene is TRBV12-3 or TRBV12-4, the J gene TRBJ1-3; no reliable D call. Trimming cost V 4 bases and J 0 bases, with 4 bases left between them. The CDR3 totals 13 residues. CDR3 amino acids: CASSYSSGNTIYF. Written as DNA, the CDR3 is TGTGCCAGCAGTTACAGCTCTGGAAACACCATATATTTT.

On this clone: Other DNA sequences within the sample encode an identical CDR3. J is TRBJ1-1 and V is TRBV27; 7 positions match TRBD1. The CDR3 is made up of 14 amino acids. In germline, CDR1 is MNHEY, CDR2 SMNVEV (reference sequence). The J segment lost 1 base and the V segment lost 5 bases, leaving 4 bases of the junction unmatched. Written as DNA, the CDR3 is TGTGCCAGCAGTCTCCGACAGGGGAACACTGAAGCTTTCTTT. It is translated as CASSLRQGNTEAFF.

V is TRBV2 and J is TRBJ1-2; TRBD1 matches 8 bases. The J segment lost 7 bases and the V segment lost 6 bases, leaving 10 bases of the junction unmatched. CDR3 length: 14 amino acids. Germline loops: CDR1 SNHLY, CDR2 FYNNEI. CDR3: CASRAGTGSGGYTF. Written as DNA, the CDR3 is TGTGCCAGCAGGGCCGGGACAGGATCGGGTGGCTACACCTTC.

This clone was counted a single time. The chain is built from TRBV5-3 and TRBJ1-6, with D hard to call. TRBV5-3 is an ORF for which the function is uncertain. The CDR3 has 11 residues. Trimming removed 0 bases from V and 11 bases from J, with 3 bases in between. CDR3 in amino acids: CARSLGAPLHF. DNA of the CDR3: TGTGCCAGAAGCTTGGGCGCACCCCTCCACTTT.

This clone was observed a handful of times. The chain's CDR3 is CASSPRGETQYF. CDR3 bases: TGTGCCAGCTCACCACGAGGGGAGACCCAGTACTTC. The V call is TRBV18, the J call TRBJ2-5; D perhaps matches TRBD2 (5 bases). V was clipped by 1 base and J by 5 bases, with 5 bases between them. The V gene's germline CDR1 is KGHSH and CDR2 LQKENI. This CDR3 spans 12 amino acids.

The chain uses TRBV6-5 and TRBJ2-5; TRBD1 matches 7 bases. V was pared by 0 bases and J by 3 bases, with 1 base of the junction left unmatched. The CDR3 is 14 residues long. The V gene's germline CDR1 is MNHEY and CDR2 SVGAGI. The CDR3 protein is CASSYSGTEETQYF. The CDR3, as DNA: TGTGCCAGCAGTTACTCCGGGACAGAAGAGACCCAGTACTTC.

V gene TRBV5-1 combines with J gene TRBJ1-6; D call uncertain. CDR3 length equals 16 residues. V lost 0 bases and J lost 6, with 13 bases in between. Per germline, CDR1 SGHRS and CDR2 YFSETQ. CDR3 bases: TGCGCCAGCAGCTTGGTGACTCTTACCTTTAATTCACCCCTCCACTTT. It encodes CASSLVTLTFNSPLHF.

The chain couples TRBV19 to TRBJ2-5; TRBD2 matches at 7 bases. The germline gives CDR1 LNHDA, CDR2 SQIVND (reference sequence). The CDR3 is 16 residues long. V trimming: 1 base; J trimming: 2 bases; junction bases outside the gene matches: 7. The CDR3 here is CASSIVAGGEQETQYF. The CDR3 nucleotides read TGTGCCAGTAGTATAGTTGCTGGGGGGGAACAAGAGACCCAGTACTTC.

The chain has TRBV19 and TRBJ1-2; perhaps TRBD1 as D (5 bases). The CDR3 is 15 amino acids. V was clipped by 6 bases and J by 4 bases, with 18 bases between them. Germline CDR1 reads LNHDA; CDR2 reads SQIVND (reference sequence). This CDR3 reads CASSGSGGSIYGYTF. CDR3 in DNA: TGTGCCAGTAGCGGGTCGGGGGGTTCTATCTATGGCTACACCTTC.